Shown below are 16 T cell receptor beta chains from a single sample sequenced in a study of Ad26.COV2.S vaccination and SARS-CoV-2 variants (dated by TCRdb to the early 2020s). In light of the paper, this sample's treatment or condition label describes: 15 to 20 received Ad26.COV2.S at low or high dose, single or two shots; about 5 received placebo; per-sample allocation not given. For vaccine and placebo recipients, the sequenced repertoires came from samples collected on day 63 after the first injection. The library was obtained by the immunoSEQ multiplex PCR assay. TCRdb obtained this table from immuneACCESS and retained in-frame rearrangements with V and J assigned. These tables miss some clones; where compared with another copy, unresolved V genes account for less than half of the shortfall, and the remainder is unexplained. The sample table holds 300,000 to 350,000 clones, of which about 88% were seen once. 5.5% to 7% of the sample is held by the ten biggest clonotypes.

This specimen consisted of peripheral blood, obtained in a trial of Ad26.COV2.S vaccine versus placebo. The receptors come from a person aged 18-65 years who received the Ad26.COV2.S COVID-19 vaccine or a placebo.

The rearrangement joins TRBV5-6 to TRBJ2-5; D gene uncertain. Germline V CDR1 and CDR2: SGHDT, YYEEEE. The CDR3 runs 13 residues. The V end lost 4 bases, the J end lost 4 bases, and 11 bases lay between the germline ends. CDR3 bases: TGTGCCAGCAGCCCCTCGGTTGGAGAGACCCAGTACTTC. Translating gives CASSPSVGETQYF.

This rearrangement joins TRBV9 to TRBJ1-3; D not certain. Germline V gene sequence: CDR1 SGDLS, CDR2 YYNGEE. Trimming took off 3 bases at V and 0 bases at J, with 13 bases between the two ends. The CDR3 extends over 16 amino acids. CDR3 in amino acids: CASSEQTQSSGNTIYF. For the CDR3, the DNA is TGTGCCAGCAGCGAACAGACACAGAGCTCTGGAAACACCATATATTTT.

The chain carries TRBV7-8 and TRBJ2-5, with D possibly matching TRBD1 (5 bases). Germline CDR1 reads SGHVS; CDR2 reads FQNEAQ. Trimming removed 1 base at V and 2 bases at J, with 8 bases between. The CDR3 has 14 amino acids. CDR3 amino acids: CASSLGTHQETQYF. The CDR3 DNA follows: TGTGCCAGCAGCTTAGGGACACATCAAGAGACCCAGTACTTC.

The chain is built from TRBV28 and TRBJ2-3; unclear D gene. Germline V gene lookup returns CDR1 MDHEN and CDR2 SYDVKM. Trimming cost V 8 bases and J 0 bases, with 6 bases left between them. This CDR3 region has 12 residues. CDR3 loop: CASAASTDTQYF. Here the CDR3 DNA reads TGTGCCAGCGCGGCTAGCACAGATACGCAGTATTTT.

The V call is TRBV13, the J call TRBJ2-3, with D possibly being TRBD1 or TRBD2 (7 bases each). Trimming pared 7 bases from V and 4 bases from J, leaving 15 bases between. In germline, CDR1 is PRHDT, CDR2 FYEKMQ (reference sequence). This CDR3 comprises 14 residues. In nucleotides, the CDR3 is TGTGCCAGCAACAGCCAGGGGGGGGCAGATACGCAGTATTTT. It is translated as CASNSQGGADTQYF.

This clone was seen a single time. CDR3: CATSTTTYEQYF. In DNA, the CDR3 is TGTGCCACCAGCACGACTACCTACGAGCAGTACTTC. The rearrangement links TRBV15 to TRBJ2-7; possible D gene TRBD2, 5 bases. The CDR3 is 12 residues long. Germline lookup yields CDR1 LNHNV and CDR2 YYDKDF (reference sequence). Trimming took off 4 bases at V and 2 bases at J, with 6 bases between the two ends.

The chain uses TRBV5-1 and TRBJ1-2, with D maybe TRBD1 (5 bases). Trimming removed 0 bases from V and 4 bases from J, with 13 bases in between. Per the germline V gene, CDR1 is SGHRS and CDR2 is YFSETQ. This CDR3 contains 15 residues. CDR3 loop: CASSLVGREVYGYTF. In nucleotides, the CDR3 is TGCGCCAGCAGCTTGGTGGGCAGGGAGGTCTATGGCTACACCTTC.

The chain recombines TRBV6-5 with TRBJ1-5; 8 nucleotides line up with TRBD1. Germline trimming cut 6 bases from V and 7 bases from J; bases unmatched to any gene: 14. Looked up from germline, CDR1 is MNHEY and CDR2 is SVGAGI. The CDR3 runs 16 residues. CDR3 in amino acids: CASSYDRGSGNQPQHF. The CDR3 coding sequence is TGTGCCAGCAGCTACGACAGGGGCTCGGGGAACCAGCCCCAGCATTTT.

The CDR3 reads CSASQSSSGGYTF. The DNA for the CDR3 is TGCAGTGCTAGTCAGTCGAGCTCCGGTGGCTACACCTTC. The gene calls are TRBV20-1 and TRBJ1-2; D unclear. V was shortened by 3 bases and J by 7 bases, with 15 bases between the two germline ends. CDR1 DFQATT and CDR2 SNEGSKA come from the germline V gene (reference sequence). The CDR3 consists of 13 residues.

The V and J genes are TRBV4-2 and TRBJ2-1; D not resolved. The CDR3 extends over 13 amino acids. V was trimmed by 0 bases and J by 3 bases, leaving 3 bases between them. Germline CDR1 reads LGHNA; CDR2 reads YNFKEQ. The CDR3 region has the DNA TGTGCCAGCAGCCAAGACTACTACAATGAGCAGTTCTTC. Amino acids: CASSQDYYNEQFF.

The chain carries TRBV30 and TRBJ2-2; 9 nucleotides align to TRBD2. The CDR3 loop spans 14 amino acids. J lost 7 bases, V lost 4 bases, and 7 bases had no gene match. Germline CDR1 and CDR2: GTSNPN and SVGIG (reference sequence). CDR3 loop: CAWKKAGGDGELFF. The CDR3 coding sequence is TGTGCCTGGAAGAAGGCGGGAGGGGACGGGGAGCTGTTTTTT. Full variable domain (rest looked up from reference TRBV30 and TRBJ2-2): SQTIHQWPATLVQPVGSPLSLECTVEGTSNPNLYWYRQAAGRGLQLLFYSVGIGQISSEVPQNLSASRPQDRQFILSSKKLLLSDSGFYLCAWKKAGGDGELFFGEGSRLTVL.

The chain combines TRBV6-5 with TRBJ1-1; perhaps TRBD1 as D (5 bases). CDR3 size: 14 residues. V gave up 6 bases and J gave up 8 bases, with 19 bases separating them. CDR1 MNHEY and CDR2 SVGAGI come from the germline V gene. CDR3 amino acids: CASSPGTPNVEAFF. The CDR3 DNA follows: TGTGCCAGCAGCCCCGGGACCCCCAATGTGGAAGCTTTCTTT.

This clone was picked up a small number of times. The chain combines TRBV29-1 with TRBJ2-7, with 7 bases identical to TRBD1. The CDR3 is made up of 15 amino acids. The germline CDR1 and CDR2 sequences are SQVTM and ANQGSEA. Trimming cost V 1 base and J 0 bases; bases outside gene matches: 6. CDR3: CSVEGGRGSSYEQYF. CDR3 DNA sequence: TGCAGCGTTGAAGGGGGCAGGGGGAGCTCCTACGAGCAGTACTTC.

The V and J genes are TRBV5-4 and TRBJ2-7, with 8 bases fitting TRBD2. Germline V gene data show CDR1 as SGHNT and CDR2 as YYREEE (reference sequence). V gave up 1 base and J gave up 9 bases; unmatched junction bases: 12. The CDR3 consists of 15 residues. CDR3 region: CASSLRAGAGGGQYF. Written as DNA, the CDR3 is TGTGCCAGCAGCTTGAGAGCGGGAGCCGGGGGGGGGCAGTACTTC.

This rearrangement joins TRBV7-2 to TRBJ1-1, with D possibly matching TRBD1 (6 bases). The CDR3 consists of 14 residues. In germline, CDR1 is SGHTA, CDR2 FQGNSA. V was cut by 3 bases and J by 7 bases, with 15 bases left in between. The CDR3 protein is CASSLGTGTFEAFF. The CDR3 region has the DNA TGTGCCAGCAGCTTGGGCACAGGGACCTTTGAAGCTTTCTTT.

The rearrangement joins TRBV6-2 or TRBV6-3 to TRBJ2-1, with 12 positions matching TRBD2. CDR1 and CDR2 from the germline V gene are MNHEY and SVGEGT. Germline trimming cut 2 bases from V and 4 bases from J; bases unmatched to any gene: 3. There are 16 residues in the CDR3. CDR3 residues: CASSYGTSGSYNEQFF. The CDR3 DNA reads TGTGCCAGCAGTTACGGGACTAGCGGGTCTTACAATGAGCAGTTCTTC.